These 25 T cell receptor beta chains came from one sample sequenced in a study of blood T cell repertoires in COVID-19. Profiled with immunoSEQ multiplex PCR; TCRdb holds only in-frame clones, not every one. The sample shows 150,000 to 180,000 clones, roughly 80% of them seen only once. Specimen: peripheral blood. The receptors originated from a woman in her fifties or sixties with acute or convalescent COVID-19.

V is TRBV19 and J is TRBJ1-2, with a possible D match to TRBD1 (5 bases). CDR1 LNHDA and CDR2 SQIVND come from the germline V gene (reference sequence). V was cut by 6 bases and J by 0 bases, with 8 bases left in between. The CDR3 consists of 13 residues. The CDR3 DNA sequence: TGTGCCAGTAGAGGGGTGTCTAACTATGGCTACACCTTC. Protein product: CASRGVSNYGYTF.

This clone was seen a handful of times. This chain joins TRBV6-4 and TRBJ2-2, with 8 positions matching TRBD1. V was clipped by 6 bases and J by 1 base; unmatched bases: 7. This CDR3 spans 16 amino acids. Germline lookup yields CDR1 MRHNA and CDR2 SNTAGT. The CDR3 sequence is CASRVSGQGNTGELFF. CDR3 DNA: TGTGCCAGCAGAGTTAGTGGACAGGGGAACACCGGGGAGCTGTTTTTT.

The chain couples TRBV6-5 to TRBJ1-6, with no clear D. Deletions cut 1 base from V and 7 bases from J, with 5 bases between. Looked up from germline, CDR1 is MNHEY and CDR2 is SVGAGI. This CDR3 is built from 13 residues. CDR3 loop: CASSYWENSPLHF. CDR3 nucleotides: TGTGCCAGCAGTTACTGGGAGAATTCACCCCTCCACTTT.

The chain carries TRBV3-1 (or the pseudogene TRBV3-2) and TRBJ1-1; unclear D gene. Germline CDR1 LGHDT, CDR2 YNNKEL (reference sequence). CDR3 length: 14 residues. Trimming stripped 4 bases from V and 0 bases from J, with 9 bases between. CDR3 bases: TGTGCCAGCAGCCCTCAGGTTCTGAACACTGAAGCTTTCTTT. Translation gives CASSPQVLNTEAFF.

This clone was recorded once. V gene TRBV7-8 combines with J gene TRBJ2-7, with 7 bases identical to TRBD1. CDR3 length: 18 amino acids. The germline V gene encodes CDR1 SGHVS and CDR2 FQNEAQ. V lost 4 bases, J lost 1 base, and 16 bases stayed unmatched. CDR3 residues: CASSSHRDRPYRSYEQYV. For the CDR3, the DNA is TGTGCCAGCAGCTCCCACCGGGACAGACCATATCGATCCTACGAGCAGTACGTC.

The rearrangement uses TRBV5-6 and TRBJ2-7, with D uncertain. CDR3 size: 15 residues. Per germline, CDR1 SGHDT and CDR2 YYEEEE. Trimming left V 1 base short and J 0 bases short, with 11 bases between. Here the CDR3 DNA reads TGTGCCAGCAGCTTGTACCCACTGAGCTCCTACGAGCAGTACTTC. Its translation is CASSLYPLSSYEQYF.

CDR3 nucleotide sequence: TGTGCCAGCAGCGGAATCGGGGTCGCCTATAATTCACCCCTCCACTTT. Translated, it gives CASSGIGVAYNSPLHF. The V and J genes are TRBV9 and TRBJ1-6, with D uncertain. This CDR3 spans 16 amino acids. The germline V gene encodes CDR1 SGDLS and CDR2 YYNGEE. Between the trimmed V and J ends, which lost 3 bases and 2 bases, there was a span of 12 bases.

The chain couples TRBV4-1 to TRBJ1-2; D is unclear. V was trimmed by 2 bases and J by 0 bases, leaving 7 bases between them. Germline values: CDR1 MGHRA, CDR2 YSYEKL. The CDR3 is made up of 14 amino acids. CDR3 amino acids: CASSQTDTNYGYTF. CDR3 nucleotide sequence: TGCGCCAGCAGCCAAACAGATACTAACTATGGCTACACCTTC.

This chain joins TRBV7-9 and TRBJ1-2; 9 bases match TRBD1. Per the germline V gene, CDR1 is SEHNR and CDR2 is FQNEAQ (reference sequence). The CDR3 loop spans 18 amino acids. Trimming at V came to 1 base and at J to 8 bases, leaving 17 bases not matched to a gene. CDR3 loop: CASSLGSARQQGAGGYTF. Written as DNA, the CDR3 is TGTGCCAGCAGCTTAGGATCGGCAAGGCAACAGGGGGCAGGAGGCTACACCTTC.

The chain has TRBV7-8 and TRBJ1-2; 7 positions agree with TRBD1. The CDR3 has 15 residues. In germline, CDR1 is SGHVS, CDR2 FQNEAQ. V lost 1 base, J lost 4 bases, and 6 bases stayed unmatched. The CDR3 is CASSLVPDRTYGYTF. In DNA form, the CDR3 reads TGTGCCAGCAGCTTAGTGCCGGACAGGACCTATGGCTACACCTTC.

V gene TRBV5-1 combines with J gene TRBJ1-3; possibly TRBD1 for D (5 bases). V shed 0 bases and J shed 3 bases, with 7 bases lying between them. The CDR3 length is 14 residues. The germline CDR1 and CDR2 sequences are SGHRS and YFSETQ. CDR3 nucleotide sequence: TGCGCCAGCAGCTTGGTTCAGGGTGGAAACACCATATATTTT. Amino acids: CASSLVQGGNTIYF.

This rearrangement joins TRBV27 to TRBJ1-5; 7 nucleotides align to TRBD1. V lost 6 bases to trimming and J lost 0 bases; unmatched junction nucleotides: 5. The CDR3 totals 15 residues. Germline V CDR1 and CDR2: MNHEY, SMNVEV (reference sequence). The CDR3 bases are TGTGCCAGCAGATCGGGACAGCTTAGCAATCAGCCCCAGCATTTT. Protein: CASRSGQLSNQPQHF.

This CDR3 is CASSHRGRDSPLHF. The DNA for the CDR3 is TGTGCCAGCAGCCACAGGGGGCGCGATTCACCCCTCCACTTT. This chain links TRBV7-9 with TRBJ1-6, with 9 bases identical to TRBD1. The V segment lost 5 bases and the J segment 8 bases; nucleotides outside the gene matches: 4. This CDR3 contains 14 residues. Per the germline V gene, CDR1 is SEHNR and CDR2 is FQNEAQ (reference sequence).

This clone was found once. The rearrangement joins TRBV14 to TRBJ1-2; D possibly corresponds to TRBD1 (6 bases). CDR1 SGHDN and CDR2 FVKESK come from the germline V gene. This CDR3 is 14 amino acids long. V shed 2 bases and J shed 3 bases, with 10 bases lying between them. The CDR3 region has the DNA TGTGCCAGCAGCCAAACGGACAGATACTATGGCTACACCTTC. This gives the protein CASSQTDRYYGYTF.

The DNA for the CDR3 is TGTGCCAGCAGCTTGTGGGAGGGAAGGAATGAAAAACTGTTTTTT. It is translated as CASSLWEGRNEKLFF. This chain uses TRBV5-5 with TRBJ1-4; D gene unclear. This CDR3 comprises 15 residues. CDR1 and CDR2 from the germline V gene are SGHKS and YYEKEE (reference sequence). The ends were cut back, 1 base at V and 5 bases at J, with 12 bases in the middle.

This clone appeared once. The chain links TRBV30 to TRBJ1-4; 8 nucleotides agree with TRBD1. V gave up 4 bases and J gave up 5 bases; unmatched junction bases: 0. CDR1 is GTSNPN and CDR2 is SVGIG in the germline V gene (reference sequence). The CDR3 spans 12 residues. CDR3 DNA: TGTGCCTGGAACAGGGGGAATGAAAAACTGTTTTTT. Translating gives CAWNRGNEKLFF.

This chain uses TRBV7-6 with TRBJ2-5; 9 nucleotides match TRBD2. J was trimmed by 2 bases and V by 5 bases; bases with no gene match: 3. The germline gives CDR1 SGHVS, CDR2 FNYEAQ. This CDR3 comprises 14 residues. CDR3 amino acids: CASSPSGDQETQYF. The DNA of the CDR3 is TGTGCCAGCAGCCCTAGCGGGGATCAAGAGACCCAGTACTTC.

The rearrangement joins TRBV3-1 (or the pseudogene TRBV3-2) to TRBJ1-2; TRBD1 matches at 7 bases. The CDR3 is 15 amino acids. With V trimmed by 0 bases and J by 4 bases, 5 bases remained unmatched. CDR1 LGHDT and CDR2 YNNKEL come from the germline V gene (reference sequence). CDR3 nucleotide sequence: TGTGCCAGCAGCCAAGATCCGACAGGGAGCTATGGCTACACCTTC. It codes for CASSQDPTGSYGYTF.

The CDR3 reads CATSNPGRGQGPSGANVLTF. DNA for the CDR3: TGTGCCACCAGCAACCCGGGGAGGGGACAGGGCCCATCTGGGGCCAACGTCCTGACTTTC. The gene calls are TRBV15 and TRBJ2-6, with 9 bases that match TRBD1. Germline assignment: CDR1 LNHNV and CDR2 YYDKDF (reference sequence). This CDR3 contains 20 residues. The V and J ends lost 4 bases and 1 base, in that order; junction bases with no gene match: 14. The variable domain in full, completed from reference TRBV15 and TRBJ2-6, reads DAMVIQNPRYQVTQFGKPVTLSCSQTLNHNVMYWYQQKSSQAPKLLFHYYDKDFNNEADTPDNFQSRRPNTSFCFLDIRSPGLGDTAMYLCATSNPGRGQGPSGANVLTFGAGSRLTVL.

This clone occurred a few times. The V and J genes are TRBV18 and TRBJ1-5, with TRBD1 identical over 8 bases. Losses at the gene ends were 6 bases for V and 6 bases for J; bases not matched to a gene: 7. The CDR3 contains 14 residues. CDR1 and CDR2 (germline): KGHSH, LQKENI. The CDR3, as DNA: TGTGCCAGCTCCCTCGACAGGGGCGGTCAGCCCCAGCATTTT. Translation gives CASSLDRGGQPQHF.

The chain combines TRBV16 with TRBJ1-5, with D perhaps TRBD1 (5 bases). CDR3 length: 14 residues. The ends were cut back, 2 bases at V and 2 bases at J, with 7 bases in the middle. The germline CDR1 and CDR2 sequences are KGHSY and FQNENV. The CDR3, as DNA: TGTGCCAGCAGCCAAGGGGGGGGCAATCAGCCCCAGCATTTT. It specifies CASSQGGGNQPQHF.

This sequence joins TRBV28 and TRBJ1-1, with TRBD1 identical over 7 bases. CDR1 MDHEN and CDR2 SYDVKM come from the germline V gene. This CDR3 region has 14 residues. Unmatched junction bases numbered 2, after V lost 2 bases and J lost 2 bases. The CDR3 loop is CASSLAGGNTEAFF. In nucleotides, the CDR3 is TGTGCCAGCAGTTTAGCAGGGGGAAACACTGAAGCTTTCTTT.

This chain links TRBV6-5 with TRBJ2-5, with 13 bases that match TRBD2. J was trimmed by 5 bases and V by 6 bases; bases with no gene match: 6. The CDR3 sequence is 15 residues long. Germline values: CDR1 MNHEY, CDR2 SVGAGI. The CDR3 DNA follows: TGTGCCAGCAGACTAGGACTAGCGGGGGAGGAGACCCAGTACTTC. It yields the protein CASRLGLAGEETQYF.

The chain has TRBV11-2 and TRBJ1-3, with 11 bases identical to TRBD1. This CDR3 has 16 residues. Trimming took 5 bases from V and 0 from J; bases not matched to a gene: 3. Per germline, CDR1 SGHAT and CDR2 FQNNGV. The CDR3 loop is CASSPDRGPSGNTIYF. The DNA of the CDR3 is TGTGCCAGCAGCCCGGACAGGGGGCCCTCTGGAAACACCATATATTTT.

The gene calls are TRBV7-2 and TRBJ2-2; D might be TRBD2 (5 bases). The CDR3 totals 14 residues. V shed 8 bases and J shed 3 bases, with 13 bases lying between them. Germline V gene data show CDR1 as SGHTA and CDR2 as FQGNSA. The CDR3, as DNA: TGTGCCAGCTTAGGTCCGGGGTACACCGGGGAGCTGTTTTTT. Its translation: CASLGPGYTGELFF.